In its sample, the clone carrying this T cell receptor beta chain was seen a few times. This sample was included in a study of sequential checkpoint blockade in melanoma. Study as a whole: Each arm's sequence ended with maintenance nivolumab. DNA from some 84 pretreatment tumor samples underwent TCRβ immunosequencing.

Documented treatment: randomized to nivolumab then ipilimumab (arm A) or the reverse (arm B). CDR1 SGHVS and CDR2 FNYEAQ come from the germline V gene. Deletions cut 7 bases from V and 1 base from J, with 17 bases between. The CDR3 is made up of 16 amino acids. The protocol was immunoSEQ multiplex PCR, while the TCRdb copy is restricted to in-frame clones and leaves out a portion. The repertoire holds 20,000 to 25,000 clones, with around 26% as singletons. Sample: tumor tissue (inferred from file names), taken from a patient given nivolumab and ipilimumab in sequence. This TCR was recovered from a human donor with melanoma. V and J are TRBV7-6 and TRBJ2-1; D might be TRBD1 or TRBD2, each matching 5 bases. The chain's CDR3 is CASIPGTWGSYNEQFF. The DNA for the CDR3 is TGTGCCAGCATCCCCGGGACCTGGGGGTCCTACAATGAGCAGTTCTTC.